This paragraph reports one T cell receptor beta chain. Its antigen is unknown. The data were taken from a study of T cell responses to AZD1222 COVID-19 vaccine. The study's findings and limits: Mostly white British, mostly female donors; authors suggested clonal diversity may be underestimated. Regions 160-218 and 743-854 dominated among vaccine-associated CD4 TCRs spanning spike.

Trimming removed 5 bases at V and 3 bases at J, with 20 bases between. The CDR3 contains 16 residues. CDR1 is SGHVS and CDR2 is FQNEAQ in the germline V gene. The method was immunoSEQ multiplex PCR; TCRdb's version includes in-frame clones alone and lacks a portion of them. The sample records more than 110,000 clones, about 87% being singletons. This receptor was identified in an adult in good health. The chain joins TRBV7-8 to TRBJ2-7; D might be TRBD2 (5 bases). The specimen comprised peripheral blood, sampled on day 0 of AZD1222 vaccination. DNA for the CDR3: TGTGCCAGCAGCCCTGGGAGTGGTAGCAGCATCTACGAGCAGTACTTC. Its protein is CASSPGSGSSIYEQYF. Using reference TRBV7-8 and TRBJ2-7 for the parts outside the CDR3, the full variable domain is GAGVSQSPRYKVAKRGQDVALRCDPISGHVSLFWYQQALGQGPEFLTYFQNEAQLDKSGLPSDRFFAERPEGSVSTLKIQRTQQEDSAVYLCASSPGSGSSIYEQYFGPGTRLTVT.